One sample yielded the 19 T cell receptor beta chains listed below, sequenced in a study of T cells in Graves' hyperthyroidism and ophthalmopathy. Researchers amplified the TCR beta CDR3 regions from RNA transcripts. RT-PCR in the first round (using the HTBI primer set) targeted the TCR CDR3. TCRdb recomputed calls from the multiplex PCR reads with MiXCR, one row per CDR3 protein. The table has around 600,000 distinct CDR3 sequences, roughly 14% seen once. Sample: blood. The origin of the receptors is a woman in her 50s with Graves' ophthalmopathy.

This clonotype has ten or more counts. This chain connects TRBV12-3 or TRBV12-4 to TRBJ2-1, with a weak D call TRBD1 (5 bases). This CDR3 comprises 15 residues. V was pared by 6 bases and J by 3 bases, with 15 bases between. The CDR3 sequence is CASRPDSFGYNEQFF. CDR3 DNA sequence: TGTGCCAGCAGACCCGACAGTTTCGGCTACAATGAGCAGTTCTTC.

As concerns this clonotype: With a much larger clone just one base away, this may be a read error. This chain connects TRBV12-3 or TRBV12-4 to TRBJ2-2, with 7 bases that match TRBD1. The CDR3 loop spans 14 amino acids. The DNA for the CDR3 is TGTGCCAGCAGCCAGGGACAGCGCACCGGGGAGCCGTTTTTT. Residues: CASSQGQRTGEPFF.

This clonotype was found many times. The rearrangement joins TRBV29-1 to TRBJ1-1; D is undetermined. Per the germline V gene, CDR1 is SQVTM and CDR2 is ANQGSEA. V lost 4 bases and J 1 base, leaving 7 bases between the germline ends. CDR3 length equals 12 residues. The CDR3 is CSVVISNTEAFF. CDR3 bases: TGCAGCGTTGTCATCTCGAACACTGAAGCTTTCTTT.

This clonotype was seen many times. This chain links TRBV7-2 with TRBJ2-1, with 9 bases matching TRBD2. Germline loops: CDR1 SGHTA, CDR2 FQGNSA. V was pared by 5 bases and J by 2 bases, with 4 bases of the junction left unmatched. The CDR3 contains 15 residues. DNA for the CDR3: TGTGCCAGCAGCCCCGGACTAGCGCCCTACAATGAGCAGTTCTTC. It is translated as CASSPGLAPYNEQFF. Complete variable domain (other parts from reference TRBV7-2 and TRBJ2-1): GAGVSQSPSNKVTEKGKDVELRCDPISGHTALYWYRQSLGQGLEFLIYFQGNSAPDKSGLPSDRFSAERTGGSVSTLTIQRTQQEDSAVYLCASSPGLAPYNEQFFGPGTRLTVL.

This rearrangement joins TRBV19 to TRBJ1-4; D gene ambiguous. In germline, CDR1 is LNHDA, CDR2 SQIVND (reference sequence). This CDR3 is built from 16 residues. V was clipped by 3 bases and J by 5 bases, with 16 bases between them. The CDR3 sequence is CASSILFRAGNEKLFF. In DNA, the CDR3 is TGTGCCAGTAGTATTCTCTTCCGGGCGGGGAATGAAAAACTGTTTTTT.

This clonotype was counted only a few times. The V gene is TRBV15, the J gene TRBJ2-2, with D unclear. The V end lost 1 base, the J end lost 8 bases, and 14 bases lay between the germline ends. CDR3 length: 15 amino acids. CDR1 is LNHNV, CDR2 YYDKDF, per germline (reference sequence). Written as DNA, the CDR3 is TGTGCCACCAGCAGAGTAGTCAATACCGCGGGGGAGCTGTTTTTT. It codes for CATSRVVNTAGELFF.

Remarks on this clonotype: Just one base apart from a much larger clone, this may be a read error. The V call is TRBV20-1, the J call TRBJ2-2; possibly TRBD1 for D (5 bases). This CDR3 contains 13 residues. Germline values: CDR1 DFQATT, CDR2 SNEGSKA (reference sequence). The CDR3 loop reads CNATTGYAGELFF. The CDR3 DNA reads as TGCAATGCAACCACAGGTTACGCCGGGGAGCTGTTTTTT.

In its sample, this clonotype was seen many times. The CDR3 is CASSLLTGYNEQFF. For the CDR3, the DNA is TGCGCCAGCAGCCTCCTGACAGGCTACAATGAGCAGTTCTTC. The chain has TRBV4-1 and TRBJ2-1, with D perhaps matching TRBD1 (6 bases). Germline V CDR1 and CDR2: MGHRA, YSYEKL. This CDR3 contains 14 residues. Trimming cost V 4 bases and J 3 bases, with 10 bases left between them.

A word on this clonotype: A much larger clone differs by one base, so this may be a read error. This chain uses TRBV7-6 with TRBJ2-7, with 7 positions matching TRBD1. Germline assignment: CDR1 SGHVS and CDR2 FNYEAQ. The CDR3 spans 13 residues. Here the CDR3 reads CVSSTGTAYEQYF. DNA of the CDR3: TGTGTCAGCAGCACGGGGACAGCCTACGAGCAGTACTTC.

The CDR3 loop is CASSSVPGPLMNTGELFF. The CDR3 region has the DNA TGTGCCAGCAGCTCCGTACCGGGACCCCTGATGAACACCGGGGAGCTGTTTTTT. The chain recombines TRBV7-9 with TRBJ2-2, with D perhaps being TRBD1 or TRBD2 (5 bases each). Germline V gives CDR1 SEHNR, CDR2 FQNEAQ (reference sequence). V lost 4 bases and J lost 1, with 19 bases in between. This CDR3 region has 18 residues.

This clonotype occurred a few times. This chain joins TRBV6-1 and TRBJ2-7; 9 nucleotides match TRBD1. CDR1 and CDR2 from the germline V gene are MNHNS and SASEGT. This CDR3 is built from 16 residues. J gave up 3 bases and V 7 bases, and 13 bases lay outside the gene matches. Written as DNA, the CDR3 is TGTGCCAGCACTATTACACTCGGGACAGGGTTCTACGAGCAGTACTTC. It yields the protein CASTITLGTGFYEQYF.

This clonotype was recorded a few times. This chain links TRBV20-1 with TRBJ1-1; the D is unclear. Trimming left V 3 bases short and J 11 bases short, with 7 bases between. The germline V gene encodes CDR1 DFQATT and CDR2 SNEGSKA (reference sequence). The CDR3 has 9 amino acids. The CDR3 sequence: CSASFVAFF. CDR3 DNA: TGCAGTGCTAGTTTCGTGGCTTTCTTT.

This clonotype was seen more than once but under ten times. CDR3 sequence: CASSQESVTGELFF. The DNA of the CDR3 is TGTGCCAGCAGCCAAGAGAGCGTAACCGGGGAGCTGTTTTTT. The chain is built from TRBV3-1 and TRBJ2-2; D remains unclear. Germline V gene sequence: CDR1 LGHDT, CDR2 YNNKEL (reference sequence). Trimming took 0 bases from V and 5 from J, leaving 7 bases between them. The CDR3 totals 14 residues.

This clonotype occurred many times. The chain is built from TRBV28 and TRBJ2-3, with a possible D match to TRBD1 (6 bases). CDR3 size: 12 residues. Germline CDR1 reads MDHEN; CDR2 reads SYDVKM. Trimming left V 6 bases short and J 5 bases short, with 9 bases between. This CDR3 reads CASRGTRDTQYF. The CDR3 nucleotides read TGTGCCAGCAGAGGGACAAGAGATACGCAGTATTTT.

This clonotype was recorded many times. V gene TRBV20-1 combines with J gene TRBJ1-5; a possible D gene is TRBD1 (6 bases). The CDR3 is 15 amino acids. V lost 5 bases, J lost 4 bases, and 18 bases lay in between. CDR1 is DFQATT and CDR2 is SNEGSKA in the germline V gene (reference sequence). Here the CDR3 reads CSAPSGAGVNQPQHF. The CDR3 coding sequence is TGCAGTGCTCCATCAGGGGCAGGCGTAAATCAGCCCCAGCATTTT.

This clonotype has ten or more counts. The chain recombines TRBV7-9 with TRBJ2-1; 10 nucleotides match TRBD2. CDR3 size: 17 residues. Germline V lookup: CDR1 SEHNR, CDR2 FQNEAQ (reference sequence). V lost 4 bases to trimming and J lost 3 bases; unmatched junction nucleotides: 9. The DNA of the CDR3 is TGTGCCAGCAGCTCCTCTACGGGGACTAGCGTCTACAATGAGCAGTTCTTC. Translating it yields CASSSSTGTSVYNEQFF.

This clonotype was recorded many times. This chain joins TRBV2 and TRBJ2-7, with 12 bases matching TRBD2. From germline, CDR1 is SNHLY and CDR2 FYNNEI. This CDR3 is 14 amino acids long. With V trimmed by 4 bases and J by 9 bases, 7 bases remained unmatched. CDR3 protein: CASSGLAGDQWQYF. CDR3 nucleotides: TGTGCCAGCAGTGGACTAGCGGGAGATCAGTGGCAGTACTTC.

The rearrangement uses TRBV15 and TRBJ2-2; D possibly corresponds to TRBD1 (5 bases). This CDR3 comprises 16 residues. V was pared by 5 bases and J by 1 base, with 14 bases between. Germline V lookup: CDR1 LNHNV, CDR2 YYDKDF (reference sequence). The CDR3 sequence is CATSPTDTENTGELFF. The CDR3 DNA sequence: TGTGCCACCAGCCCTACGGACACCGAGAACACCGGGGAGCTGTTTTTT.

This rearrangement joins TRBV20-1 to TRBJ2-7, with 8 bases lining up with TRBD1. V trimming: 6 bases; J trimming: 5 bases; junction bases outside the gene matches: 9. Per the germline V gene, CDR1 is DFQATT and CDR2 is SNEGSKA (reference sequence). This CDR3 is 13 amino acids long. The CDR3 DNA is TGCAGTGCCCGATATCAGGGGGCCAACGAGCAGTACTTC. Its protein is CSARYQGANEQYF.